A single sample is the source of the 21 T cell receptor beta chains below, sequenced in a study of cytomegalovirus exposure and HLA in healthy donors (dated by TCRdb to about 2017). Library preparation employed the immunoSEQ multiplex PCR assay. Sourced from immuneACCESS, this table was stored by TCRdb with only in-frame sequences that have V and J called. A share of the clones is absent; for the studies checked, an unresolved V gene accounts for under half, and the remainder has no known explanation. A total of 150,000 to 200,000 clones appear in this sample, about 88% of them only once. The top ten constitute approximately 2% of the sample. The sequenced sample was PBMCs. These receptors were collected from a woman between 18 and 29 years old in good health and CMV-seronegative.

J is TRBJ1-5 and V is TRBV29-1, with TRBD1 as a possible D gene (6 bases). V was pared by 4 bases and J by 4 bases, with 14 bases between. Germline V gene lookup returns CDR1 SQVTM and CDR2 ANQGSEA. This CDR3 region has 14 residues. The CDR3 region is CSVVSGDYNQPQHF. DNA of the CDR3: TGCAGCGTTGTTTCAGGGGACTATAATCAGCCCCAGCATTTT.

This clone was counted once. The gene calls are TRBV29-1 and TRBJ1-1; 9 bases are a match to TRBD1. CDR1 and CDR2 (germline): SQVTM, ANQGSEA. The CDR3 totals 13 residues. V lost 7 bases and J lost 2; bases outside the gene matches: 5. This chain's CDR3 is CSGQGGGNTEAFF. The DNA of the CDR3 is TGCAGCGGACAGGGGGGTGGAAACACTGAAGCTTTCTTT.

The CDR3 here is CASSSSIRGDNQPQHF. The CDR3 coding sequence is TGTGCCAGTAGTAGTTCGATCCGGGGGGACAATCAGCCCCAGCATTTT. The rearrangement uses TRBV19 and TRBJ1-5, with D possibly being TRBD1 (5 bases). CDR3 length: 16 amino acids. Germline CDR1 LNHDA, CDR2 SQIVND (reference sequence). The V end was cut by 4 bases, the J end by 3 bases, with 16 bases between.

The chain links TRBV4-2 to TRBJ2-1; 8 nucleotides match TRBD2. CDR1 and CDR2 (germline): LGHNA, YNFKEQ. The CDR3 covers 15 residues. V dropped 1 base and J dropped 6; count of bases not matched to a gene: 5. The CDR3 region has the DNA TGTGCCAGCAGCCAAGCAGAACGGGGGGGCAATGAGCAGTTCTTC. Encoded protein: CASSQAERGGNEQFF.

The chain combines TRBV14 with TRBJ2-1; 7 nucleotides line up with TRBD1. V lost 0 bases to trimming and J lost 4 bases; unmatched junction nucleotides: 3. Germline loops: CDR1 SGHDN, CDR2 FVKESK. The CDR3 length is 15 residues. The CDR3 loop reads CASSQEGTVYNEQFF. The DNA of the CDR3 is TGTGCCAGCAGCCAAGAAGGGACAGTATACAATGAGCAGTTCTTC. The full variable domain, rest sourced from reference TRBV14 and TRBJ2-1, is EAGVTQFPSHSVIEKGQTVTLRCDPISGHDNLYWYRRVMGKEIKFLLHFVKESKQDESGMPNNRFLAERTGGTYSTLKVQPAELEDSGVYFCASSQEGTVYNEQFFGPGTRLTVL.

The gene calls are TRBV6-1 and TRBJ2-5, with a tentative D call TRBD1 (5 bases). The CDR3 sequence is 14 residues long. V was clipped by 2 bases and J by 2 bases, with 9 bases between them. Germline CDR1 reads MNHNS; CDR2 reads SASEGT. CDR3 amino acids: CASSEHHRQETQYF. The CDR3 bases are TGTGCCAGCAGTGAACACCACAGGCAAGAGACCCAGTACTTC.

The CDR3: CASSPSGASGRGGTGELFF. CDR3 coding DNA: TGCGCCAGCAGCCCCTCTGGGGCTAGCGGGAGGGGAGGCACCGGGGAGCTGTTTTTT. The chain recombines TRBV4-1 with TRBJ2-2; the match to TRBD2 covers 12 bases. The CDR3 has 19 amino acids. The V gene end was trimmed by 4 bases and the J gene end by 4 bases; junction bases not matched to a gene: 13. CDR1 and CDR2 (germline): MGHRA, YSYEKL.

Here the CDR3 DNA reads TGCGCCAGCAGCCCTGGGACATACTACGAGCAGTACTTC. This encodes CASSPGTYYEQYF. The genes are TRBV4-3 and TRBJ2-7, with D perhaps matching TRBD1 (6 bases). This CDR3 spans 13 amino acids. Looked up from germline, CDR1 is LGHNA and CDR2 is YSLEER. V was pared by 4 bases and J by 3 bases, with 10 bases between.

The chain employs TRBV18 and TRBJ2-3; a weak D match, TRBD2 (5 bases). The CDR3 runs 15 residues. V was cut by 0 bases and J by 5 bases, with 12 bases left in between. Germline V gives CDR1 KGHSH, CDR2 LQKENI. DNA for the CDR3: TGTGCCAGCTCACCACCATCGGGAAGGGAAGATACGCAGTATTTT. Protein product: CASSPPSGREDTQYF.

This clone was observed once. The chain couples TRBV7-2 to TRBJ2-1, with D possibly being TRBD2 (6 bases). The CDR3 contains 18 residues. The ends were cut back, 3 bases at V and 8 bases at J, with 26 bases in the middle. Germline CDR1 SGHTA, CDR2 FQGNSA. The CDR3 DNA follows: TGTGCCAGCAGCTTGGTCGGGGCGGGAAAGGCGGTTTTCGATGAGCAGTTCTTC. Translation gives CASSLVGAGKAVFDEQFF.

This chain links TRBV7-9 with TRBJ1-6; D remains ambiguous. CDR3 length: 17 amino acids. Trimming shortened V by 2 bases and J by 3 bases, and 14 bases separated the two germline ends. Germline CDR1 reads SEHNR; CDR2 reads FQNEAQ (reference sequence). This CDR3 is CASSLSEERVYNSPLHF. The CDR3, as DNA: TGTGCCAGCAGCTTATCGGAGGAGAGGGTCTATAATTCACCCCTCCACTTT.

The chain uses TRBV5-1 and TRBJ2-2; possibly TRBD2 for D (5 bases). V was shortened by 2 bases and J by 2 bases, with 13 bases between the two germline ends. This CDR3 spans 16 amino acids. CDR1 is SGHRS and CDR2 is YFSETQ in the germline V gene. CDR3: CASSFYSGSNTGELFF. The CDR3 nucleotides read TGCGCCAGCAGCTTTTACAGCGGATCTAACACCGGGGAGCTGTTTTTT. Looking up the rest from reference TRBV5-1 and TRBJ2-2 gives the full variable domain: KAGVTQTPRYLIKTRGQQVTLSCSPISGHRSVSWYQQTPGQGLQFLFEYFSETQRNKGNFPGRFSGRQFSNSRSEMNVSTLELGDSALYLCASSFYSGSNTGELFFGEGSRLTVL.

The gene calls are TRBV7-2 and TRBJ2-2, with a weak D call TRBD2 (5 bases). The CDR3 length is 16 residues. Trimming cost V 3 bases and J 4 bases, with 15 bases left between them. Per the germline V gene, CDR1 is SGHTA and CDR2 is FQGNSA. The CDR3: CASSFSNGRATGELFF. In DNA, the CDR3 is TGTGCCAGCAGCTTTTCGAATGGGAGAGCCACCGGGGAGCTGTTTTTT.

The chain is built from TRBV5-1 and TRBJ2-5; TRBD1 matches at 7 bases. CDR1 and CDR2 from the germline V gene are SGHRS and YFSETQ. This CDR3 is built from 16 residues. V lost 3 bases and J lost 2; bases outside the gene matches: 10. The DNA of the CDR3 is TGCGCCAGCAGCTCGATCAGGGGGACCTATCAAGAGACCCAGTACTTC. It translates to CASSSIRGTYQETQYF.

The chain links TRBV10-3 to TRBJ1-2; D unclear. V was shortened by 8 bases and J by 0 bases, with 7 bases between the two germline ends. The germline V gene encodes CDR1 ENHRY and CDR2 SYGVKD. The CDR3 consists of 12 residues. The CDR3 DNA reads TGTGCCATCGGCGCGGCTAACTATGGCTACACCTTC. Its protein product is CAIGAANYGYTF.

The chain couples TRBV7-9 to TRBJ1-5, with D possibly TRBD1 on 5 matching bases. Germline V gives CDR1 SEHNR, CDR2 FQNEAQ (reference sequence). This CDR3 spans 12 amino acids. V lost 1 base and J 11 bases, leaving 9 bases between the germline ends. Here the CDR3 DNA reads TGTGCCAGCAGCTTAGGTGGACATACCCAGCATTTT. This codes for CASSLGGHTQHF.

The V gene is TRBV7-8, the J gene TRBJ2-7; tentatively, D is TRBD1 (6 bases). Trimming took off 5 bases at V and 6 bases at J, with 17 bases between the two ends. This CDR3 has 14 residues. Germline lookup yields CDR1 SGHVS and CDR2 FQNEAQ. Here the CDR3 reads CASSAGTNLVEQYF. As DNA, the CDR3 is TGTGCCAGCAGCGCCGGGACAAACCTCGTCGAGCAGTACTTC. Together with reference TRBV7-8 and TRBJ2-7, the CDR3 gives the full variable domain: GAGVSQSPRYKVAKRGQDVALRCDPISGHVSLFWYQQALGQGPEFLTYFQNEAQLDKSGLPSDRFFAERPEGSVSTLKIQRTQQEDSAVYLCASSAGTNLVEQYFGPGTRLTVT.

The chain combines TRBV4-3 with TRBJ2-1, with 12 bases aligning to TRBD2. This CDR3 comprises 17 residues. The germline CDR1 and CDR2 sequences are LGHNA and YSLEER. With V trimmed by 0 bases and J by 8 bases, 8 bases remained unmatched. The CDR3 nucleotides are TGCGCCAGCAGCCAAGATGACGGACTAGCGGGATATTATGAGCAGTTCTTC. Its protein product is CASSQDDGLAGYYEQFF.

The CDR3 protein is CASSNGGAHGYTF. CDR3 nucleotide sequence: TGTGCCAGCAGCAACGGGGGGGCGCATGGCTACACCTTC. The J gene is TRBJ1-2, the V gene TRBV7-8, with D possibly being TRBD1 (6 bases). The V end lost 5 bases, the J end lost 6 bases, and 13 bases lay between the germline ends. The CDR3 sequence is 13 residues long. Germline V gene lookup returns CDR1 SGHVS and CDR2 FQNEAQ.

The V and J genes are TRBV27 and TRBJ2-7; D perhaps matches TRBD1 (6 bases). This CDR3 is built from 15 residues. Germline CDR1 reads MNHEY; CDR2 reads SMNVEV (reference sequence). Trimming took off 3 bases at V and 2 bases at J, with 14 bases between the two ends. In nucleotides, the CDR3 is TGTGCCAGCAGTTTTCGGTGGACAGAGACCTACGAGCAGTACTTC. It yields the protein CASSFRWTETYEQYF.

V usage is TRBV5-6 and J usage is TRBJ2-1, with 10 bases that match TRBD2. The CDR3 is 15 amino acids. Germline V CDR1 and CDR2: SGHDT, YYEEEE. Unmatched junction bases numbered 7, after V lost 2 bases and J lost 8 bases. CDR3 region: CASSFGLAGVDEQFF. The CDR3 nucleotides are TGTGCCAGCAGCTTTGGGCTAGCGGGAGTGGATGAGCAGTTCTTC.